These 32 T cell receptor beta chains came from one sample sequenced in a study of blood T cell repertoires in COVID-19. Libraries were prepared by immunoSEQ multiplex PCR; TCRdb keeps only in-frame clonotypes and omits some of them. The repertoire holds some 360,000 clones, with more than 70% as singletons. Sequencing was performed on PBMCs or T cells enriched from blood (not recorded which). These receptors were taken from a woman aged 25 to 45 who had been exposed to COVID-19.

The J gene is TRBJ1-2, the V gene TRBV27; TRBD1 matches at 8 bases. The CDR3 length is 12 residues. Trimming took 8 bases from V and 8 from J; bases not matched to a gene: 7. Germline V lookup: CDR1 MNHEY, CDR2 SMNVEV (reference sequence). The DNA of the CDR3 is TGTGCCAGCGGCCAGGGGGCGCGGGGCTACACCTTC. It specifies CASGQGARGYTF.

The chain is built from TRBV11-2 and TRBJ2-1; TRBD2 matches at 11 bases. The CDR3 runs 16 residues. Germline CDR1 is SGHAT and CDR2 is FQNNGV. The V gene end was trimmed by 2 bases and the J gene end by 7 bases; junction bases not matched to a gene: 7. CDR3 residues: CASSLTLAGAMNEQFF. The CDR3 nucleotides are TGTGCCAGCAGCTTAACACTAGCGGGAGCGATGAATGAGCAGTTCTTC.

The rearrangement uses TRBV6-4 and TRBJ1-2; 8 nucleotides match TRBD1. CDR3 size: 13 residues. Trimming cost V 4 bases and J 7 bases; bases outside gene matches: 5. Germline values: CDR1 MRHNA, CDR2 SNTAGT. As DNA, the CDR3 is TGTGCCAGCAGTGCTGGACAGGGCTTTGGCTACACCTTC. This translates into CASSAGQGFGYTF.

The V and J genes are TRBV10-2 and TRBJ2-3; TRBD2 agrees at 7 bases. The CDR3 loop spans 14 amino acids. Germline CDR1 reads WSHSY; CDR2 reads SAAADI. Unmatched junction bases numbered 5, after V lost 8 bases and J lost 0 bases. CDR3 DNA: TGCGCCAGCTTGTCAGCGGGGAGCACAGATACGCAGTATTTT. It translates to CASLSAGSTDTQYF.

The CDR3 spells CASSSPLGRENTIYF. CDR3 bases: TGTGCCAGCAGTTCCCCCCTGGGGAGGGAAAACACCATATATTTT. The chain uses TRBV28 and TRBJ1-3; D not certain. Germline V lookup: CDR1 MDHEN, CDR2 SYDVKM. The CDR3 covers 15 residues. V gave up 4 bases and J gave up 6 bases, with 16 bases separating them.

This clone was picked up a small number of times. The genes are TRBV3-1 (or the pseudogene TRBV3-2) and TRBJ1-4; tentative D call: TRBD1 (6 bases). The germline CDR1 and CDR2 sequences are LGHDT and YNNKEL (reference sequence). Deletions cut 4 bases from V and 10 bases from J, with 13 bases between. This CDR3 region has 13 residues. This chain's CDR3 is CASSPGTWSKLFF. The CDR3 DNA is TGTGCCAGCAGCCCCGGGACATGGTCAAAACTGTTTTTT.

The chain carries TRBV5-1 and TRBJ1-3; no firm D call. The germline V gene encodes CDR1 SGHRS and CDR2 YFSETQ. CDR3 length: 13 amino acids. The ends were cut back, 1 base at V and 4 bases at J, with 6 bases in the middle. The CDR3 region is CASSLRPGNTIYF. The CDR3 DNA reads as TGCGCCAGCAGCTTGCGTCCCGGAAACACCATATATTTT.

V usage is TRBV11-2 and J usage is TRBJ2-7, with 12 bases aligning to TRBD2. This CDR3 has 16 amino acids. Germline trimming cut 5 bases from V and 4 bases from J; bases unmatched to any gene: 9. Germline V gene sequence: CDR1 SGHAT, CDR2 FQNNGV. The CDR3 bases are TGTGCCAGCAGCCGTGAGGTACTAGCGGGAGGATACGAGCAGTACTTC. It specifies CASSREVLAGGYEQYF.

The chain uses TRBV28 and TRBJ2-2; the match to TRBD2 covers 7 bases. The J segment lost 7 bases and the V segment lost 6 bases, leaving 8 bases of the junction unmatched. The germline V gene has CDR1 MDHEN and CDR2 SYDVKM. This CDR3 is 14 amino acids long. CDR3 DNA sequence: TGTGCCAGCAGGGAGGGAGGGCTCGGCGGGGAGCTGTTTTTT. The encoded protein is CASREGGLGGELFF.

This clone was observed a single time. The V gene is TRBV28, the J gene TRBJ1-4; D might be TRBD1 (5 bases). Germline assignment: CDR1 MDHEN and CDR2 SYDVKM. This CDR3 region has 14 residues. Trimming cost V 3 bases and J 6 bases, with 11 bases left between them. This CDR3 is CASSFRQWDEKLFF. The CDR3 bases are TGTGCCAGCAGTTTCCGACAGTGGGATGAAAAACTGTTTTTT.

This chain uses TRBV5-1 with TRBJ2-7; 7 nucleotides line up with TRBD2. Germline assignment: CDR1 SGHRS and CDR2 YFSETQ. This CDR3 has 15 amino acids. Trimming took 1 base from V and 5 from J; bases not matched to a gene: 9. The CDR3 bases are TGCGCCAGCAGCTTGAATCCAGGGCGGGGGAACGAGCAGTACTTC. Protein sequence: CASSLNPGRGNEQYF.

The gene calls are TRBV11-3 and TRBJ1-3, with TRBD1 matching over 9 bases. The CDR3 totals 15 residues. Germline CDR1 reads SGHNT; CDR2 reads YENEEA. V trimming: 5 bases; J trimming: 5 bases; junction bases outside the gene matches: 7. CDR3 nucleotides: TGTGCCAGCAGCCCCACCGGGACAGGGCGAAACACCATATATTTT. Its protein is CASSPTGTGRNTIYF.

This chain connects TRBV25-1 to TRBJ2-7; TRBD2 aligns across 8 bases. CDR1 and CDR2 from the germline V gene are MGHDK and SYGVNS. The CDR3 loop spans 15 amino acids. V lost 4 bases to trimming and J lost 7 bases; unmatched junction nucleotides: 12. This chain's CDR3 is CASSAALAVRREQYF. In nucleotides, the CDR3 is TGTGCCAGCAGTGCGGCACTAGCGGTCAGGAGGGAGCAGTACTTC.

The chain is built from TRBV29-1 and TRBJ1-5; the D is unclear. This CDR3 spans 13 amino acids. CDR1 is SQVTM and CDR2 is ANQGSEA in the germline V gene. V lost 2 bases and J 3 bases, leaving 8 bases between the germline ends. The CDR3 sequence: CSVEKGDNQPQHF. As DNA, the CDR3 is TGCAGCGTTGAAAAGGGAGACAATCAGCCCCAGCATTTT.

The J gene is TRBJ1-1, the V gene TRBV2; no definite D call. Germline V CDR1 and CDR2: SNHLY, FYNNEI. V gave up 4 bases and J gave up 1 base, with 13 bases separating them. This CDR3 is 15 amino acids long. The CDR3 DNA reads as TGTGCCAGCAGTGGAGGTGGCCAGTGGAACACTGAAGCTTTCTTT. Translating gives CASSGGGQWNTEAFF.

The chain employs TRBV29-1 and TRBJ2-2, with D possibly TRBD2 on 5 matching bases. The ends were cut back, 2 bases at V and 3 bases at J, with 22 bases in the middle. This CDR3 region has 18 residues. The germline CDR1 and CDR2 sequences are SQVTM and ANQGSEA. The CDR3 spells CSVELLASGRPDTGELFF. CDR3 nucleotide sequence: TGCAGCGTTGAACTCCTCGCTTCGGGAAGGCCAGACACCGGGGAGCTGTTTTTT.

The chain has TRBV19 and TRBJ2-1, with 8 bases identical to TRBD1. Trimming cost V 0 bases and J 6 bases; bases outside gene matches: 4. The CDR3 has 15 amino acids. Looked up from germline, CDR1 is LNHDA and CDR2 is SQIVND (reference sequence). This CDR3 reads CASSIDGDRPNEQFF. In DNA, the CDR3 is TGTGCCAGTAGTATAGATGGGGACAGGCCCAATGAGCAGTTCTTC. The full variable domain, with the rest looked up from reference TRBV19 and TRBJ2-1, is DGGITQSPKYLFRKEGQNVTLSCEQNLNHDAMYWYRQDPGQGLRLIYYSQIVNDFQKGDIAEGYSVSREKKESFPLTVTSAQKNPTAFYLCASSIDGDRPNEQFFGPGTRLTVL.

This chain uses TRBV5-5 with TRBJ1-4; 9 bases are shared with TRBD1. The trim removed 7 bases at V and 7 bases at J, leaving 11 bases unmatched. Germline CDR1 and CDR2: SGHKS and YYEKEE (reference sequence). This CDR3 is 15 amino acids long. DNA of the CDR3: TGTGCCAGCTCGCGGACAGGGGAGATTGGTGAAAAACTGTTTTTT. It translates to CASSRTGEIGEKLFF.

The CDR3 region is CASSFTLTGVEKLFF. The CDR3 nucleotides are TGTGCCAGCAGTTTTACATTAACAGGGGTCGAAAAACTGTTTTTT. This chain links TRBV6-5 with TRBJ1-4; TRBD1 agrees at 7 bases. In germline, CDR1 is MNHEY, CDR2 SVGAGI. The CDR3 runs 15 residues. V dropped 4 bases and J dropped 8; count of bases not matched to a gene: 10.

The chain combines TRBV5-1 with TRBJ2-5; TRBD1 is a possible D gene (6 bases). CDR3 length equals 18 residues. Per the germline V gene, CDR1 is SGHRS and CDR2 is YFSETQ. V was clipped by 1 base and J by 2 bases, with 21 bases between them. The CDR3 spells CASSLWPFLQGWQETQYF. Written as DNA, the CDR3 is TGCGCCAGCAGCTTGTGGCCCTTTTTACAGGGATGGCAAGAGACCCAGTACTTC.

The gene calls are TRBV3-1 (or the pseudogene TRBV3-2) and TRBJ1-2; D not resolved. Trimming shortened V by 1 base and J by 5 bases, and 11 bases separated the two germline ends. The CDR3 extends over 14 amino acids. Germline V gene sequence: CDR1 LGHDT, CDR2 YNNKEL (reference sequence). The CDR3 DNA sequence: TGTGCCAGCAGCCAAGTAGCTACCCCTTATGGCTACACCTTC. Translation: CASSQVATPYGYTF.

The V gene is TRBV27, the J gene TRBJ1-1, with TRBD1 identical over 9 bases. CDR1 and CDR2 (germline): MNHEY, SMNVEV (reference sequence). The ends lost 3 bases at V and 2 bases at J; junction bases unmatched: 10. The length of the CDR3 is 17 residues. DNA of the CDR3: TGTGCCAGCAGTTTCTTTCTTCCGGGACAGGGAAACACTGAAGCTTTCTTT. It is translated as CASSFFLPGQGNTEAFF.

The chain uses TRBV6-5 and TRBJ1-2; 9 bases agree with TRBD1. The trim removed 2 bases at V and 1 base at J, leaving 2 bases unmatched. Germline V gene sequence: CDR1 MNHEY, CDR2 SVGAGI. This CDR3 spans 15 amino acids. The CDR3: CASSYGQGINYGYTF. As DNA, the CDR3 is TGTGCCAGCAGTTACGGACAGGGGATTAACTATGGCTACACCTTC.

This clone was seen a handful of times. This chain connects TRBV28 to TRBJ1-1, with 7 bases lining up with TRBD1. Germline V CDR1 and CDR2: MDHEN, SYDVKM. This CDR3 has 15 amino acids. Losses at the gene ends were 2 bases for V and 2 bases for J; bases not matched to a gene: 5. As DNA, the CDR3 is TGTGCCAGCAGTTTAGACAGGGACGTCAACACTGAAGCTTTCTTT. Translation gives CASSLDRDVNTEAFF.

The genes are TRBV2 and TRBJ2-7; D gene ambiguous. Trimming took 5 bases from V and 0 from J, leaving 11 bases between them. The CDR3 extends over 14 amino acids. CDR1 and CDR2 (germline): SNHLY, FYNNEI. The chain's CDR3 is CASSQQLSSYEQYF. The CDR3 DNA reads as TGTGCCAGCAGTCAACAGCTAAGCTCCTACGAGCAGTACTTC.

The chain employs TRBV11-3 and TRBJ2-1; 12 bases agree with TRBD2. Germline V gene sequence: CDR1 SGHNT, CDR2 YENEEA. The CDR3 is made up of 17 amino acids. V lost 5 bases to trimming and J lost 4 bases; unmatched junction nucleotides: 9. In DNA form, the CDR3 reads TGTGCCAGCAGCCCGCCCCTAGCGGGAGGGCCGTACAATGAGCAGTTCTTC. Its protein is CASSPPLAGGPYNEQFF.

V usage is TRBV29-1 and J usage is TRBJ2-7, with D tentatively TRBD1 (6 bases). The CDR3 has 12 residues. Trimming pared 4 bases from V and 6 bases from J, leaving 13 bases between. CDR1 is SQVTM and CDR2 is ANQGSEA in the germline V gene. The CDR3 nucleotides are TGCAGCGTTGGTCTCAGGGGTACCGAGCAGTACTTC. Translation: CSVGLRGTEQYF.

This chain's CDR3 is CASSSRDSLYGYTF. CDR3 sequence (DNA): TGCGCCAGCAGCTCCCGGGACAGCTTATATGGCTACACCTTC. This chain connects TRBV5-1 to TRBJ1-2, with 7 bases fitting TRBD1. V gave up 3 bases and J gave up 5 bases; unmatched junction bases: 7. In germline, CDR1 is SGHRS, CDR2 YFSETQ. The CDR3 is 14 amino acids.

The V call is TRBV11-2, the J call TRBJ2-7, with 11 bases fitting TRBD1. The trim removed 4 bases at V and 2 bases at J, leaving 4 bases unmatched. This CDR3 comprises 15 residues. Germline V CDR1 and CDR2: SGHAT, FQNNGV. The CDR3 nucleotides read TGTGCCAGCAGCTCGGGACAGGGGGACCCCTACGAGCAGTACTTC. It encodes CASSSGQGDPYEQYF.

The chain joins TRBV3-1 (or the pseudogene TRBV3-2) to TRBJ2-7, with TRBD1 identical over 7 bases. V shed 2 bases, J shed 6 bases, and the junction held 10 bases outside the gene matches. The germline gives CDR1 LGHDT, CDR2 YNNKEL (reference sequence). The CDR3 length is 15 residues. CDR3 residues: CASSQRGQSSGEQYF. The CDR3 bases are TGTGCCAGCAGCCAAAGGGGACAGTCCTCCGGCGAGCAGTACTTC.

J is TRBJ2-2 and V is TRBV19; D is perhaps TRBD1 (6 bases). Trimming took off 4 bases at V and 6 bases at J, with 9 bases between the two ends. In germline, CDR1 is LNHDA, CDR2 SQIVND (reference sequence). CDR3 length equals 13 residues. CDR3 sequence (DNA): TGTGCCAGTAGTAGCAGGGGTCCCGGGGAGCTGTTTTTT. Amino acid sequence: CASSSRGPGELFF.

V gene TRBV5-1 combines with J gene TRBJ1-1; D is unclear. The CDR3 length is 15 residues. CDR1 SGHRS and CDR2 YFSETQ come from the germline V gene. Between the trimmed V and J ends, which lost 0 bases and 3 bases, there was a span of 12 bases. As DNA, the CDR3 is TGCGCCAGCAGCTTGGCCCTGGTGGCGGACACTGAAGCTTTCTTT. Residues: CASSLALVADTEAFF.